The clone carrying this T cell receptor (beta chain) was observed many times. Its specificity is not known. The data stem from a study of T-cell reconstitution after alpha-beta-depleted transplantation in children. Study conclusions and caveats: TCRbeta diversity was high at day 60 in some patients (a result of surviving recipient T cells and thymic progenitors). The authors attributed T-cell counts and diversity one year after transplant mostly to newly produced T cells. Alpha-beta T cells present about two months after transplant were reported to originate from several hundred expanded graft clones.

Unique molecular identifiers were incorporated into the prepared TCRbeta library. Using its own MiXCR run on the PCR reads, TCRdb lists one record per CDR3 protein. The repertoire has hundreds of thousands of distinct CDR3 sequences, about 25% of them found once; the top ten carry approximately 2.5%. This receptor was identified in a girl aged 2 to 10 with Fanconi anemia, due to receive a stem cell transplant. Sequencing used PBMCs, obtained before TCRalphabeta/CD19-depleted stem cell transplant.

CDR3 in DNA: TGTGCCAGCAGCGTAGTGGCGGGAGTTGGTGAGACCCAGTACTTC. As protein: CASSVVAGVGETQYF. The chain carries TRBV9 and TRBJ2-5, with 7 bases identical to TRBD2. With 0 bases clipped from V and 5 bases from J, the junction kept 7 bases outside the gene matches. The CDR3 extends over 15 amino acids. CDR1 is SGDLS, CDR2 YYNGEE, per germline.